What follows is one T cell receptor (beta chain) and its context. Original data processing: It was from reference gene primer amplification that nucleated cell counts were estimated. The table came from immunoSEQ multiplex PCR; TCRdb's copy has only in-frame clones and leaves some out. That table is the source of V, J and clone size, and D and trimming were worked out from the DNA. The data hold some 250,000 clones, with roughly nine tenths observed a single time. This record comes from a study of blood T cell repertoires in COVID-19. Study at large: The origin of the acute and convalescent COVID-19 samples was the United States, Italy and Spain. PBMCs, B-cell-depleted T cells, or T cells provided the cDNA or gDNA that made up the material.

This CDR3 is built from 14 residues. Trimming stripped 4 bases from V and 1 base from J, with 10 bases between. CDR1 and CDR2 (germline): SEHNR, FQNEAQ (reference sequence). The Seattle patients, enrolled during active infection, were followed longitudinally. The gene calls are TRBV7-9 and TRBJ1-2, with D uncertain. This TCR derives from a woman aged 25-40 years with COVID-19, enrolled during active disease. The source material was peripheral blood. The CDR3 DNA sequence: TGTGCCAGCAGCTCAGGTCGGCTTAACTATGGCTACACCTTC. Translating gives CASSSGRLNYGYTF.